The present entry profiles one T cell receptor (beta chain) with its context. Authors' analysis steps: The assay estimated nucleated cells by amplifying reference gene primers. The repertoire was sequenced with immunoSEQ multiplex PCR; TCRdb's copy has only in-frame clones and lacks some. D and trimming come from the DNA, and the V and J calls and clone size come from that table. The sample contains 350,000 or so clones, around 87% of which appear only once. Germline V lookup: CDR1 SEHNR, CDR2 FQNEAQ (reference sequence). V lost 5 bases to trimming and J lost 7 bases; unmatched junction nucleotides: 9. The CDR3 totals 16 residues. Seattle cases were enrolled at active infection and followed longitudinally. This sample was taken from a study of blood T cell repertoires in COVID-19. Study-wide background: Sites in the United States, Italy and Spain provided acute and convalescent COVID-19 samples.

This chain links TRBV7-9 with TRBJ1-4, with 11 nucleotides matching TRBD1. The source material was peripheral blood. The receptor comes from a woman in her 30s with COVID-19, enrolled during active disease. The DNA of the CDR3 is TGTGCCAGCAGCCAACCCCGGGGACAGGGGGTTGAAAAACTGTTTTTT. It translates to CASSQPRGQGVEKLFF. The whole variable domain, remainder taken from reference TRBV7-9 and TRBJ1-4, is DTGVSQNPRHKITKRGQNVTFRCDPISEHNRLYWYRQTLGQGPEFLTYFQNEAQLEKSRLLSDRFSAERPKGSFSTLEIQRTEQGDSAMYLCASSQPRGQGVEKLFFGSGTQLSVL.